The 2 T cell receptor beta chains listed next were all sequenced from one sample in a study of regulatory T cells in long-lasting Graves disease. As for time point: newly diagnosed GD, antithyroid drugs for less than 3 months. Extracted PBMC RNA gave rise to the TCR library. Investigators prepared the TCR beta libraries by applying iRepertoire HTBI primers and Arm-PCR of CDR3 regions. TCRdb called the multiplex PCR reads again in MiXCR, with one record for every CDR3 protein. The table lists 400,000 to 500,000 distinct CDR3 sequences, 14% of them singletons. This sample also belongs to another study, concerning T cells in Graves' hyperthyroidism and ophthalmopathy.

This specimen was peripheral blood mononuclear cells (PBMCs), taken at new diagnosis, from a patient treated with antithyroid drugs. The source is a woman aged 45-65 years with Graves disease.

This clonotype was detected many times. V usage is TRBV5-5 and J usage is TRBJ1-4; D not resolved. CDR3 length: 12 residues. V lost 3 bases, J lost 8 bases, and 8 bases lay in between. Germline values: CDR1 SGHKS, CDR2 YYEKEE (reference sequence). CDR3: CASSSRAEKLFF. The CDR3 DNA follows: TGTGCCAGCAGCTCCCGAGCGGAAAAACTGTTTTTT.

The chain employs TRBV5-6 and TRBJ1-4, with D perhaps matching TRBD1 (6 bases). V was cut by 0 bases and J by 7 bases, with 19 bases left in between. The CDR3 extends over 17 amino acids. Germline V gives CDR1 SGHDT, CDR2 YYEEEE. CDR3: CASSLGPGGARIEKLFF. The DNA of the CDR3 is TGTGCCAGCAGCTTGGGGCCTGGGGGGGCACGGATTGAAAAACTGTTTTTT. The full variable domain, with the rest looked up from reference TRBV5-6 and TRBJ1-4, is DAGVTQSPTHLIKTRGQQVTLRCSPKSGHDTVSWYQQALGQGPQFIFQYYEEEERQRGNFPDRFSGHQFPNYSSELNVNALLLGDSALYLCASSLGPGGARIEKLFFGSGTQLSVL.